This entry lists 2 T cell receptor beta chains sequenced from one sample in a study of T cells expressing NK-cell markers. TCRdb reprocessed the 5' RACE reads and stores each CDR3 protein as one record, lacking DNA. Its listing shows roughly 160,000 distinct CDR3 sequences. The sample consisted of blood T cells: a sorted CD56 or NKG2C T cell subset, CD4+ or CD8+ T cells, or bulk PBMC T cells (not recorded which). These receptors all stem from a man aged 18-70 years in good health.

The V gene is TRBV12-3 or TRBV12-4, the J gene TRBJ2-2; the D call from TCRdb, TRBD2, cannot be confirmed without DNA. CDR3 size: 12 residues. CDR3 sequence: CAVVAGSGELFF.

CDR3 residues: CASSLGQHPTYEQYF. The rearrangement uses TRBV5-5 and TRBJ2-7; TCRdb calls TRBD1, which cannot be checked without DNA. The germline V gene has CDR1 SGHKS and CDR2 YYEKEE (reference sequence). The CDR3 has 15 residues.